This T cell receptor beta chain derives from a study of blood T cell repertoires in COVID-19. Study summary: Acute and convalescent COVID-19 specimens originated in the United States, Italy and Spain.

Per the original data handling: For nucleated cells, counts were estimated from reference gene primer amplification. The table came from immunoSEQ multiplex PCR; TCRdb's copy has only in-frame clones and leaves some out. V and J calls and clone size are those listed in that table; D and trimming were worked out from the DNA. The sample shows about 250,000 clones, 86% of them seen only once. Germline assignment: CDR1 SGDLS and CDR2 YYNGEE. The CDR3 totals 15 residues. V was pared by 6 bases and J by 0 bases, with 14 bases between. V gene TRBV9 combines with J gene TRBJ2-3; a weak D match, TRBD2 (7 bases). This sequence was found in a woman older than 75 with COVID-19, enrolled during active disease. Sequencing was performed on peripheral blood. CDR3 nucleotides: TGTGCCAGCACCTCGAGGGGGGGCAGCACAGATACGCAGTATTTT. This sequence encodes CASTSRGGSTDTQYF.